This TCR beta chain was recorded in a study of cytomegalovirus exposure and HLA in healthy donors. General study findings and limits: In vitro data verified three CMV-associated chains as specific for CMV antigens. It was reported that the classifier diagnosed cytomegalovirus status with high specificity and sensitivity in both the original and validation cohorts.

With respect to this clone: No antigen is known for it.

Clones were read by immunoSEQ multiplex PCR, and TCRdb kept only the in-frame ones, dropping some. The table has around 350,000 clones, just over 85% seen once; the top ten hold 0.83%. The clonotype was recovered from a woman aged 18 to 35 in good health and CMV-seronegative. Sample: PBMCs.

The CDR3 spells CASSEGGSSYNSPLHF. The DNA of the CDR3 is TGTGCCAGCAGTGAGGGGGGAAGCTCCTATAATTCACCCCTCCACTTT. This chain links TRBV2 with TRBJ1-6; a weak D match, TRBD1 (5 bases). Deletions cut 3 bases from V and 0 bases from J, with 9 bases between. The CDR3 length is 16 residues. In germline, CDR1 is SNHLY, CDR2 FYNNEI. The variable domain in full, completed from reference TRBV2 and TRBJ1-6, reads EPEVTQTPSHQVTQMGQEVILRCVPISNHLYFYWYRQILGQKVEFLVSFYNNEISEKSEIFDDQFSVERPDGSNFTLKIRSTKLEDSAMYFCASSEGGSSYNSPLHFGNGTRLTVT.